These 3 T cell receptor beta chains were sequenced from one sample in a study of cytomegalovirus exposure and HLA in healthy donors (dated by TCRdb to about 2017). Libraries came from the immunoSEQ multiplex PCR assay. In its TCRdb copy, this immuneACCESS table keeps in-frame sequences only and misses some clones. Where compared with another copy, unresolved V genes explain less than half of these, and the others have no known cause. The sample table holds about 98,000 clones, of which about 90% were seen once. The top ten clonotypes cover less than 7.5% of the sample. Source material: PBMCs. All receptors derive from a man between 18 and 29 years old in good health and CMV-seropositive.

The J gene is TRBJ2-3, the V gene TRBV27, with a weak D call TRBD2 (5 bases). Trimming removed 3 bases from V and 5 bases from J, with 12 bases in between. The CDR3 contains 14 residues. Germline values: CDR1 MNHEY, CDR2 SMNVEV (reference sequence). The CDR3 nucleotides read TGTGCCAGCAGTTTTGCGAGGGCTGGAGATACGCAGTATTTT. Amino acid sequence: CASSFARAGDTQYF.

This chain uses TRBV9 with TRBJ1-2; a weak D match, TRBD1 (6 bases). This CDR3 comprises 14 residues. The germline gives CDR1 SGDLS, CDR2 YYNGEE. The germline V and J ends were trimmed by 4 bases and 2 bases, with 12 bases remaining between them. In nucleotides, the CDR3 is TGTGCCAGCAGCATGGGACAACTAAACTATGGCTACACCTTC. It specifies CASSMGQLNYGYTF.

V is TRBV9 and J is TRBJ2-7, with 9 bases identical to TRBD2. Germline V gene sequence: CDR1 SGDLS, CDR2 YYNGEE. The length of the CDR3 is 16 residues. J gave up 2 bases and V 0 bases, and 6 bases lay outside the gene matches. CDR3 in amino acids: CASSVEGGGAPYEQYF. The CDR3 nucleotides are TGTGCCAGCAGCGTAGAGGGCGGGGGGGCGCCCTACGAGCAGTACTTC. Using reference TRBV9 and TRBJ2-7 for the parts outside the CDR3, the full variable domain is DSGVTQTPKHLITATGQRVTLRCSPRSGDLSVYWYQQSLDQGLQFLIQYYNGEERAKGNILERFSAQQFPDLHSELNLSSLELGDSALYFCASSVEGGGAPYEQYFGPGTRLTVT.